Described below is a single TCR beta chain sequence and its context. What it binds is unknown. The sample belongs to a study of cytomegalovirus exposure and HLA in healthy donors. The germline V gene has CDR1 MGHRA and CDR2 YSYEKL. The V segment lost 3 bases and the J segment 4 bases; nucleotides outside the gene matches: 8. CDR3 size: 16 residues. Amplification used 60 Vbeta primers and 13 Jbeta primers. The table came from immunoSEQ multiplex PCR; TCRdb's copy has only in-frame clones and leaves some out. The table has 150,000 to 200,000 clones, roughly four fifths seen once. Study-wide points: The analysis excluded some indistinguishable V segments, including TRBV6-2 and TRBV6-3. In a later analysis, several top co-occurrence clusters appeared linked to parvovirus B19, influenza, CMV and Epstein-Barr virus.

This chain joins TRBV4-1 and TRBJ2-2; 7 bases agree with TRBD1. The receptor was isolated from a man aged 18-30 years in good health and CMV-seronegative. Source material: PBMCs. CDR3 coding DNA: TGCGCCAGCAGCCACCCCGGACAGGCCATCACCGGGGAGCTGTTTTTT. Amino acids: CASSHPGQAITGELFF.